Listed here are 6 T cell receptor beta chains from one sample, sequenced in a study of patients and donors after allogeneic stem cell transplantation. One entry per CDR3 protein, called by TCRdb with MiXCR from the RT-PCR reads. Found here are roughly 180,000 distinct CDR3 sequences, 41% of them singletons; the top ten hold 33%. Specimen: blood, either unsorted or a sorted T cell fraction (not recorded which). The receptors were gathered from a human donor who was either an allogeneic HSCT recipient or a stem cell or donor lymphocyte infusion donor (not recorded which). It is not recorded whose cells these are; they may come from a transplant donor.

In this sample, this clonotype turned up once. V usage is TRBV6-2 or TRBV6-3 and J usage is TRBJ2-7, with D uncertain. V was clipped by 0 bases and J by 2 bases, with 8 bases between them. CDR1 and CDR2 from the germline V gene are MNHEY and SVGEGT. CDR3 length: 14 amino acids. The CDR3 DNA reads TGTGCCAGCAGTTACTCCTACTCCCCCTACGAGCAGTACTTC. Translated: CASSYSYSPYEQYF.

The genes are TRBV25-1 and TRBJ2-3; no definite D call. Between the trimmed V and J ends, which lost 4 bases and 1 base, there was a span of 12 bases. Germline V lookup: CDR1 MGHDK, CDR2 SYGVNS. CDR3 length equals 15 residues. DNA of the CDR3: TGTGCCAGCAGTGCGTCCCGAAGGGGCACAGATACGCAGTATTTT. Amino acid sequence: CASSASRRGTDTQYF.

This chain joins TRBV12-3 or TRBV12-4 and TRBJ2-7; no reliable D call. With 3 bases removed from V and 5 bases from J, the gap between germline ends came to 8 bases. The CDR3 loop spans 12 amino acids. Here the CDR3 reads CASSLIVHEQYF. CDR3 bases: TGTGCCAGCAGTTTGATAGTACACGAGCAGTACTTC.

This clonotype was observed a few times. The chain is built from TRBV11-2 and TRBJ1-3, with no clear D. The CDR3 has 15 amino acids. The V and J ends lost 4 bases and 4 bases respectively, with 14 bases between them. The germline CDR1 and CDR2 sequences are SGHAT and FQNNGV. As DNA, the CDR3 is TGTGCCAGCAGCTCCAATGAGGCACGGGGAAACACCATATATTTT. Translating it yields CASSSNEARGNTIYF.

The chain combines TRBV6-5 with TRBJ2-1, with a possible D match to TRBD2 (7 bases). Trimming removed 5 bases from V and 6 bases from J, with 23 bases in between. CDR1 and CDR2 from the germline V gene are MNHEY and SVGAGI. The CDR3 length is 17 residues. CDR3 sequence: CASSPMTRGRGSNEQFF. In nucleotides, the CDR3 is TGTGCCAGCAGTCCGATGACTAGGGGGAGGGGTAGCAATGAGCAGTTCTTC.

This sequence joins TRBV7-9 and TRBJ2-1; 7 nucleotides agree with TRBD2. The CDR3 has 16 residues. Germline-derived CDR1 and CDR2 are SEHNR and FQNEAQ (reference sequence). Trimming cost V 5 bases and J 1 base; bases outside gene matches: 8. CDR3: CASSPPGGSSYNEQFF. CDR3 nucleotides: TGTGCCAGCAGCCCCCCGGGCGGGAGTTCCTACAATGAGCAGTTCTTC.